The clone carrying this T cell receptor (beta chain) has only a few counts. What it binds is unknown. V trimming: 2 bases; J trimming: 4 bases; junction bases outside the gene matches: 10. The germline gives CDR1 MNHNY, CDR2 SVGAGI (reference sequence). This CDR3 region has 17 residues. These data come from a study of T cell repertoires in cytomegalovirus infection. TCRdb called the reads again in MiXCR, with one record for every CDR3 protein. The data hold some 920,000 distinct CDR3 sequences, with approximately 31% observed a single time. The origin of this receptor is a human donor in good health (CMV status not recorded). Some clones in this sample may be carry-over from other donors' samples. The sample consisted of cultured CD8+ T cells from PBMCs, taken from culture after CMV antigen stimulation. The gene calls are TRBV6-6 and TRBJ2-1; 8 positions agree with TRBD2. For the CDR3, the DNA is TGTGCCAGCAGTTACGGAGTTGTGACTAGCGAGTACAATGAGCAGTTCTTC. It codes for CASSYGVVTSEYNEQFF.